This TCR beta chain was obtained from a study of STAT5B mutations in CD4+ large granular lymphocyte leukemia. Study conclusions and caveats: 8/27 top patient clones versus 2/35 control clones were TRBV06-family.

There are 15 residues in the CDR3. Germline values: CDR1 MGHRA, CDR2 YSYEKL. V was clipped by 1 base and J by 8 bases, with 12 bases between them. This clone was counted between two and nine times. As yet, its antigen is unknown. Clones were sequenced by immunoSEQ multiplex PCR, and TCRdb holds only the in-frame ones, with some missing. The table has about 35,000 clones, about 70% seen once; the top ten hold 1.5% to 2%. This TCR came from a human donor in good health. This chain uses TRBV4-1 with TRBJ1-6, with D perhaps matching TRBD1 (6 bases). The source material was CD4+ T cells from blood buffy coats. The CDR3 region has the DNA TGCGCCAGCAGCCAAGCAGGACAGCCCCATTCACCCCTCCACTTT. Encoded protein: CASSQAGQPHSPLHF.